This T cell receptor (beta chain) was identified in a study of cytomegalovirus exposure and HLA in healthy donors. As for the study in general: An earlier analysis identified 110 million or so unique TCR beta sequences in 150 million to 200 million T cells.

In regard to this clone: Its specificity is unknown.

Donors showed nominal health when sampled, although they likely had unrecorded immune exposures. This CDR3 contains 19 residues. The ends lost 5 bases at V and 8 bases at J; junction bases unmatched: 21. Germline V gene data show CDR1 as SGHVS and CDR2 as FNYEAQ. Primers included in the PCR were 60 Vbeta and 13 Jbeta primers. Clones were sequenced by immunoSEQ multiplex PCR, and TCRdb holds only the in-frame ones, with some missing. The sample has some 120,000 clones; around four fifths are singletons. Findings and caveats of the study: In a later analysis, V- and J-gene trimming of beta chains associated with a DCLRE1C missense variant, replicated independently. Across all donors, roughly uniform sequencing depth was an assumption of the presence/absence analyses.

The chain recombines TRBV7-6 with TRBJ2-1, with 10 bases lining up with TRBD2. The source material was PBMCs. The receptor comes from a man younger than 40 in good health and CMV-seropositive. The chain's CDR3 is CASSPEGLAPPGQAYEQFF. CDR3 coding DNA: TGTGCCAGCAGCCCAGAGGGACTAGCGCCCCCCGGTCAGGCCTATGAGCAGTTCTTC.